The 27 T cell receptor beta chains presented below share a single source sample, sequenced in a study of T-cell memory formation after mild COVID-19. In TCRdb, the 5' RACE reads were re-called with MiXCR into one record per CDR3 protein. This sample has approximately 500,000 distinct CDR3 sequences, with 20% to 25% found just once. Material for sequencing was PBMCs or a T cell subset sorted from them (not recorded which). The source of these receptors is an adult woman who had mild COVID-19 (a few samples of this study predate the infection). Cell type and time point are not known.

V is TRBV5-1 and J is TRBJ1-1; D gene ambiguous. This CDR3 contains 13 residues. CDR1 SGHRS and CDR2 YFSETQ come from the germline V gene. V was shortened by 4 bases and J by 1 base, with 8 bases between the two germline ends. The CDR3, as DNA: TGCGCCAGCAGCATAGACCCGAACACTGAAGCTTTCTTT. Its translation is CASSIDPNTEAFF.

The chain couples TRBV15 to TRBJ1-1; possibly TRBD1 for D (5 bases). In germline, CDR1 is LNHNV, CDR2 YYDKDF (reference sequence). Deletions cut 1 base from V and 2 bases from J, with 8 bases between. The CDR3 consists of 14 residues. The CDR3 DNA follows: TGTGCCACCAGCAGAGCGGGGGGAAACACTGAAGCTTTCTTT. Protein product: CATSRAGGNTEAFF.

The V and J genes are TRBV4-2 and TRBJ1-5; no reliable D call. V was pared by 4 bases and J by 0 bases, with 13 bases between. This CDR3 has 16 amino acids. Germline V CDR1 and CDR2: LGHNA, YNFKEQ. DNA of the CDR3: TGTGCCAGCAGCCCAGCTGCGGGCCCTAGCAATCAGCCCCAGCATTTT. Protein sequence: CASSPAAGPSNQPQHF.

The chain couples TRBV12-3 or TRBV12-4 to TRBJ2-7; 12 bases align to TRBD1. Unmatched junction bases numbered 16, after V lost 7 bases and J lost 0 bases. The CDR3 length is 19 residues. Written as DNA, the CDR3 is TGTGCCAGCACCTCTTTTTTTACACAGGGACAGGGGGCCTCCTACGAGCAGTACTTC. Protein product: CASTSFFTQGQGASYEQYF.

J is TRBJ1-1 and V is TRBV14; D is perhaps TRBD1 (5 bases). CDR1 and CDR2 (germline): SGHDN, FVKESK. V lost 9 bases and J 0 bases, leaving 11 bases between the germline ends. The CDR3 loop spans 13 amino acids. The CDR3, as DNA: TGTGCCAGTGCCAGGGCCCTGAACACTGAAGCTTTCTTT. Residues: CASARALNTEAFF.

Only a few counts were recorded for this clonotype. This chain links TRBV5-1 with TRBJ2-3; D remains unclear. This CDR3 comprises 13 residues. V shed 0 bases and J shed 6 bases, with 8 bases lying between them. The V gene's germline CDR1 is SGHRS and CDR2 YFSETQ. DNA of the CDR3: TGCGCCAGCAGCTTGGAGCCCCTGGATACGCAGTATTTT. Translated, it gives CASSLEPLDTQYF.

Only a few counts were recorded for this clonotype. V is TRBV7-8 and J is TRBJ2-5; the D gene could be TRBD1 or TRBD2 (5 bases each). This CDR3 region has 15 residues. Germline-derived CDR1 and CDR2 are SGHVS and FQNEAQ. The V gene lost 5 bases and the J gene lost 5 bases, with 18 bases spanning the gap. CDR3 sequence (DNA): TGTGCCAGCAGCCCCTCGGGGCGAACGCGGGAGACCCAGTACTTC. Amino acids: CASSPSGRTRETQYF.

The V and J genes are TRBV2 and TRBJ1-1, with D hard to call. The CDR3 has 13 amino acids. V was trimmed by 3 bases and J by 2 bases, leaving 7 bases between them. Germline V gives CDR1 SNHLY, CDR2 FYNNEI. The CDR3 protein is CASSDPLNTEAFF. The DNA for the CDR3 is TGTGCCAGCAGTGACCCTCTTAACACTGAAGCTTTCTTT.

This rearrangement joins TRBV11-3 to TRBJ1-2, with D unclear. Germline CDR1 and CDR2: SGHNT and YENEEA. The CDR3 consists of 15 residues. Trimming removed 3 bases at V and 0 bases at J, with 11 bases between. This CDR3 reads CASSFGGSPNYGYTF. CDR3 sequence (DNA): TGTGCCAGCAGCTTCGGAGGGTCCCCTAACTATGGCTACACCTTC.

The rearrangement uses TRBV3-1 and TRBJ2-1, with 15 bases matching TRBD2. This CDR3 is 21 amino acids long. The V and J ends lost 3 bases and 12 bases, in that order; junction bases with no gene match: 24. Germline lookup yields CDR1 LGHDT and CDR2 YNNKEL (reference sequence). The DNA of the CDR3 is TGTGCCAGCAGCCATCAACCGGGACTAGCGGGGGGCCGCTCGGGATTCAAAGGGCAGTTCTTC. It yields the protein CASSHQPGLAGGRSGFKGQFF.

The V and J genes are TRBV4-1 and TRBJ2-1; 7 bases align to TRBD1. The germline CDR1 and CDR2 sequences are MGHRA and YSYEKL. V lost 0 bases and J lost 3; bases outside the gene matches: 2. There are 15 residues in the CDR3. The DNA of the CDR3 is TGCGCCAGCAGCCAAGATCGGACAGGCTACAATGAGCAGTTCTTC. Translation: CASSQDRTGYNEQFF.

J is TRBJ2-2 and V is TRBV24-1, with 7 bases identical to TRBD2. Germline lookup yields CDR1 KGHDR and CDR2 SFDVKD. V was clipped by 2 bases and J by 7 bases; unmatched bases: 3. The CDR3 runs to 14 residues. The CDR3 reads CATSDSGGIGELFF. The CDR3 DNA reads as TGTGCCACCAGTGATTCGGGGGGTATCGGGGAGCTGTTTTTT.

A few counts support this clonotype. The chain joins TRBV7-2 to TRBJ2-7, with a weak D call TRBD2 (7 bases). This CDR3 comprises 15 residues. Trimming removed 9 bases at V and 5 bases at J, with 23 bases between. CDR1 SGHTA and CDR2 FQGNSA come from the germline V gene. CDR3 in amino acids: CASNAGGGPPHEQYF. In nucleotides, the CDR3 is TGTGCCAGTAACGCCGGCGGGGGCCCCCCCCACGAGCAGTACTTC.

This clonotype was observed a few times. The chain is built from TRBV18 and TRBJ1-1; TRBD1 might be the D (5 bases). There are 15 residues in the CDR3. V was pared by 0 bases and J by 7 bases, with 15 bases between. CDR1 and CDR2 from the germline V gene are KGHSH and LQKENI. The CDR3 spells CASSPPAAGSSEAFF. The DNA for the CDR3 is TGTGCCAGCTCACCACCCGCGGCAGGGTCTAGTGAAGCTTTCTTT.

This clonotype was seen a few times. The V gene is TRBV19, the J gene TRBJ2-5; 7 bases agree with TRBD1. This CDR3 spans 14 amino acids. Germline V gene lookup returns CDR1 LNHDA and CDR2 SQIVND (reference sequence). Trimming removed 5 bases from V and 7 bases from J; junction bases left unmatched: 10. The CDR3 bases are TGTGCCAGTAGTCAACAGGACAGGTCGACGACCCAGTACTTC. This sequence encodes CASSQQDRSTTQYF.

This chain uses TRBV29-1 with TRBJ1-1, with unresolved D. The V end lost 7 bases, the J end lost 0 bases, and 12 bases lay between the germline ends. Germline V lookup: CDR1 SQVTM, CDR2 ANQGSEA. The length of the CDR3 is 13 residues. DNA for the CDR3: TGCAGCGCATCCCTCGCTCTGAACACTGAAGCTTTCTTT. Encoded protein: CSASLALNTEAFF.

The chain employs TRBV6-2 or TRBV6-3 and TRBJ2-2; 7 bases map to TRBD2. The V segment lost 6 bases and the J segment 2 bases; nucleotides outside the gene matches: 15. The CDR3 is 18 amino acids. Germline V gene data show CDR1 as MNHEY and CDR2 as SVGEGT. CDR3 loop: CASRSVGGRGPNTGELFF. The CDR3 bases are TGTGCCAGCAGAAGTGTCGGCGGGAGAGGGCCCAACACCGGGGAGCTGTTTTTT.

The rearrangement links TRBV6-2 or TRBV6-3 to TRBJ2-5; D is possibly TRBD1 (6 bases). Per germline, CDR1 MNHEY and CDR2 SVGEGT. The CDR3 is 15 residues long. Trimming left V 7 bases short and J 5 bases short, with 20 bases between. The CDR3 coding sequence is TGTGCCAGCACGAAGACAGGCCTCCTATCGGAGACCCAGTACTTC. Its protein is CASTKTGLLSETQYF.

This rearrangement joins TRBV6-5 to TRBJ2-7; D unclear. Trimming removed 6 bases from V and 0 bases from J, with 12 bases in between. CDR3 length equals 14 residues. Germline CDR1 reads MNHEY; CDR2 reads SVGAGI. The chain's CDR3 is CASSTPRSSYEQYF. The CDR3 DNA sequence: TGTGCCAGCAGCACCCCCAGGAGCTCCTACGAGCAGTACTTC.

This clonotype was counted many times. DNA for the CDR3: TGCGCCAGCAGCTTGTCGGGAGCTGAAGCTTTCTTT. Amino acids: CASSLSGAEAFF. The chain carries TRBV5-1 and TRBJ1-1; D unclear. V lost 1 base to trimming and J lost 6 bases, with 7 bases between them. Germline CDR1 is SGHRS and CDR2 is YFSETQ. The CDR3 runs 12 residues.

The rearrangement uses TRBV9 and TRBJ1-2; 9 nucleotides match TRBD1. Per germline, CDR1 SGDLS and CDR2 YYNGEE. Unmatched junction bases numbered 6, after V lost 0 bases and J lost 9 bases. The length of the CDR3 is 14 residues. This CDR3 reads CASSVGTGGWSYTF. CDR3 nucleotide sequence: TGTGCCAGCAGCGTAGGTACAGGGGGCTGGAGCTACACCTTC.

The chain uses TRBV4-3 and TRBJ2-7; D ambiguous. The CDR3 contains 15 residues. Trimming cost V 2 bases and J 6 bases, with 17 bases left between them. Germline V gives CDR1 LGHNA, CDR2 YSLEER. CDR3 loop: CASSQRANSWGEQYF. Written as DNA, the CDR3 is TGCGCCAGCAGCCAACGGGCAAACTCTTGGGGCGAGCAGTACTTC.

In its sample, this clonotype was seen a few times. V gene TRBV19 combines with J gene TRBJ1-1, with a tentative D call TRBD1 (6 bases). V was shortened by 2 bases and J by 2 bases, with 9 bases between the two germline ends. Germline V lookup: CDR1 LNHDA, CDR2 SQIVND (reference sequence). The CDR3 is 14 amino acids. The CDR3 DNA follows: TGTGCCAGTAGTATAACTGGGACAAACACTGAAGCTTTCTTT. Translating gives CASSITGTNTEAFF.

The gene calls are TRBV6-6 and TRBJ1-2; D gene uncertain. Trimming removed 5 bases at V and 3 bases at J, with 10 bases between. This CDR3 is built from 13 residues. Germline V gene lookup returns CDR1 MNHNY and CDR2 SVGAGI (reference sequence). CDR3 sequence: CASSKRSDYGYTF. Here the CDR3 DNA reads TGTGCCAGCAGTAAAAGATCGGACTATGGCTACACCTTC.

The DNA of the CDR3 is TGTGCCTGGAGTGTACTTGGAGGGCGGGCTAGCACAGATACGCAGTATTTT. Amino acids: CAWSVLGGRASTDTQYF. The chain is built from TRBV30 and TRBJ2-3, with a tentative D call TRBD2 (6 bases). Germline CDR1 reads GTSNPN; CDR2 reads SVGIG (reference sequence). CDR3 size: 17 residues. Deletions cut 0 bases from V and 0 bases from J, with 16 bases between.

This clonotype has a handful of counts. This sequence joins TRBV6-1 and TRBJ2-5; D remains unclear. The V and J ends lost 3 bases and 1 base respectively, with 12 bases between them. CDR1 MNHNS and CDR2 SASEGT come from the germline V gene. The length of the CDR3 is 15 residues. CDR3 coding DNA: TGTGCCAGCAGTGAGGCCCGCCCTCCCCAAGAGACCCAGTACTTC. Translating gives CASSEARPPQETQYF.

The rearrangement joins TRBV20-1 to TRBJ2-1; 7 nucleotides line up with TRBD2. There are 15 residues in the CDR3. V lost 6 bases, J lost 7 bases, and 15 bases stayed unmatched. The germline V gene has CDR1 DFQATT and CDR2 SNEGSKA (reference sequence). CDR3 sequence reads: CSAPPGSGPGNEQFF. The DNA of the CDR3 is TGCAGTGCCCCCCCAGGTAGCGGGCCCGGGAATGAGCAGTTCTTC.